This TCR beta chain came from a study of blood T cell repertoires in COVID-19. Study-wide context: Specimens from acute and convalescent COVID-19 originated in the United States, Italy and Spain. T cells, B-cell-depleted T cells, or PBMCs supplied cDNA or gDNA.

The CDR3 covers 16 residues. The germline V gene encodes CDR1 SGHDT and CDR2 YYEEEE. Trimming removed 4 bases from V and 0 bases from J; junction bases left unmatched: 7. Authors' analysis steps: Amplification with reference gene primers provided the estimates of nucleated cell counts. Produced via immunoSEQ multiplex PCR; TCRdb's table is partial and in-frame only. V and J calls and clone size come straight from that table; D and trimming were deduced from the DNA. The sample lists about 200,000 clones, about 88% occurring once. Input material: peripheral blood. The chain links TRBV5-6 to TRBJ2-5, with 9 bases matching TRBD1. The clonotype was recovered from a woman older than 75 with acute or convalescent COVID-19. CDR3 protein: CASSAAGTGYQETQYF. The CDR3 nucleotides read TGTGCCAGCAGCGCCGCCGGGACAGGGTACCAAGAGACCCAGTACTTC.